This T cell receptor beta chain was sequenced during a study of Ad26.COV2.S vaccination and SARS-CoV-2 variants. Findings and limits, study-wide: Breadth and depth estimates from TCRs may understate total T cell responses. It was found that vaccine and placebo recipients had similar non-spike TCR breadth.

Data came from immunoSEQ multiplex PCR; TCRdb stores just in-frame clones and leaves some out. The repertoire consists of some 450,000 clones, with roughly 87% occurring once and the leading ten covering about 4.1%. As regards this clone: Its antigen remains unknown. Other DNA sequences of this sample code for an identical CDR3.

Treatment meaning: around 19 received Ad26.COV2.S at low or high dose, single or two shots; several received placebo; per-sample allocation not given. Repertoires come from day 63 after the first vaccine or placebo injection. CDR3 size: 14 residues. The V gene lost 2 bases and the J gene lost 0 bases, with 9 bases spanning the gap. Germline CDR1 SGDLS, CDR2 YYNGEE. The rearrangement uses TRBV9 and TRBJ2-7, with D perhaps matching TRBD2 (5 bases). Here the sequenced sample was peripheral blood, taken in a trial of Ad26.COV2.S vaccine versus placebo. The TCR was taken from a person between 18 and 65 years old who received the Ad26.COV2.S COVID-19 vaccine or a placebo. CDR3 coding DNA: TGTGCCAGCAGCGTCGGGCGGGCCTCCTACGAGCAGTACTTC. It codes for CASSVGRASYEQYF.